A selection of T cell receptor beta chains follows, all from one sample in a study of blood T cell repertoires in COVID-19. The protocol was immunoSEQ multiplex PCR, while the TCRdb copy is restricted to in-frame clones and leaves out a portion. The sample shows about 190,000 clones, roughly 80% of them seen only once. Sequenced input: peripheral blood. The receptors were sampled from a man aged 50-60 years who had recovered from COVID-19. The CDR3 runs from the conserved cysteine through the conserved F or W. D genes are given only for firm matches. Clone size, where shown, is once, few, many, or a class for clones that have expanded.

d_gene	v_gene	j_gene	abundance	CDR3aa	CDR3nt
TRBD1	TRBV19	TRBJ2-7	-	CASSGTETYEQYF	TGTGCCAGTAGCGGGACAGAGACCTACGAGCAGTACTTC
-	TRBV6-2/TRBV6-3	TRBJ2-7	few	CASSYTELYEQYF	TGTGCCAGCAGTTACACCGAGCTCTACGAGCAGTACTTC
-	TRBV4-3	TRBJ2-7	-	CASSQGGAYEQYF	TGCGCCAGCAGCCAAGGGGGAGCCTACGAGCAGTACTTC
-	TRBV6-5	TRBJ1-4	-	CASRQGGGDEKLFF	TGTGCCAGCAGGCAGGGTGGAGGGGATGAAAAACTGTTTTTT
-	TRBV5-1	TRBJ2-5	-	CASSLFSLAGTQETQYF	TGCGCCAGCAGCTTGTTCTCCCTAGCTGGAACTCAAGAGACCCAGTACTTC
TRBD1	TRBV11-2	TRBJ2-7	-	CASSLVGTGPYEQYF	TGTGCCAGCAGCTTAGTTGGGACAGGTCCCTACGAGCAGTACTTC
-	TRBV30	TRBJ2-7	-	CAWTQGGAQYF	TGTGCCTGGACGCAGGGTGGGGCGCAGTACTTC
-	TRBV28	TRBJ1-3	-	CASSRLHGAKGNTIYF	TGTGCCAGCAGTCGCCTACATGGGGCTAAGGGAAACACCATATATTTT
TRBD2	TRBV7-8	TRBJ2-1	-	CASSLRLAHNEQFF	TGTGCCAGCAGCTTGCGACTAGCGCACAATGAGCAGTTCTTC
-	TRBV19	TRBJ1-2	-	CASSIQTRRGGYTF	TGTGCCAGTAGTATCCAGACAAGAAGGGGTGGCTACACCTTC
TRBD2	TRBV27	TRBJ2-7	-	CASSLWKGSGGSYEQYF	TGTGCCAGCAGTCTATGGAAGGGGAGCGGGGGATCCTACGAGCAGTACTTC
TRBD1	TRBV6-2/TRBV6-3	TRBJ1-1	-	CASSSRTGENTEAFF	TGTGCCAGCAGTTCCCGGACAGGGGAGAACACTGAAGCTTTCTTT
TRBD1	TRBV3-1/TRBV3-2	TRBJ1-1	once	CASSPDRVTEAFF	TGTGCCAGCAGCCCGGACAGGGTGACTGAAGCTTTCTTT
-	TRBV27	TRBJ1-1	-	CASRIRTKNEAFF	TGTGCCAGCAGGATAAGGACAAAGAATGAAGCTTTCTTT
TRBD1	TRBV24-1	TRBJ2-3	-	CATSEPPGQGADTQYF	TGTGCCACCAGTGAACCCCCGGGACAGGGGGCAGATACGCAGTATTTT
TRBD1	TRBV7-2	TRBJ2-1	-	CASSSDRVGRQFF	TGTGCCAGCAGCTCGGACAGGGTGGGAAGGCAGTTCTTC
-	TRBV11-2	TRBJ2-5	-	CASSLGTGAQAETQYF	TGTGCCAGCAGCTTAGGTACGGGAGCCCAGGCGGAGACCCAGTACTTC
-	TRBV9	TRBJ2-3	few	CASSPLRSTDTQYF	TGTGCCAGCAGCCCCCTGAGGTCGACAGATACGCAGTATTTT
TRBD2	TRBV6-4	TRBJ2-1	-	CASSEGGSFDYNEQFF	TGTGCCAGCAGTGAGGGCGGGAGTTTTGACTACAATGAGCAGTTCTTC
-	TRBV6-5	TRBJ1-5	-	CASSYSSWQPQHF	TGTGCCAGCAGTTACTCCAGTTGGCAGCCCCAGCATTTT
TRBD1	TRBV27	TRBJ2-7	once	CASSFRDSPYEQYF	TGTGCCAGCAGTTTCCGGGACAGTCCCTACGAGCAGTACTTC
TRBD2	TRBV6-1	TRBJ2-2	-	CASSGTSGLNTGELFF	TGTGCCAGCAGTGGGACTAGCGGGCTAAACACCGGGGAGCTGTTTTTT
-	TRBV12-5	TRBJ1-3	-	CASGLDGGSSGNTIYF	TGTGCTAGTGGTCTGGACGGGGGGTCGTCTGGAAACACCATATATTTT
-	TRBV5-1	TRBJ2-5	-	CASSGLVGETQYF	TGCGCCAGCAGCGGACTTGTCGGAGAGACCCAGTACTTC
-	TRBV5-4	TRBJ1-1	-	CASSLGGMNTEAFF	TGTGCCAGCAGCTTGGGAGGGATGAACACTGAAGCTTTCTTT
-	TRBV3-1/TRBV3-2	TRBJ2-5	-	CASSPIARETQYF	TGTGCCAGCAGCCCAATCGCTCGGGAGACCCAGTACTTC
-	TRBV3-1/TRBV3-2	TRBJ1-5	-	CASSQADQPQHF	TGTGCCAGCAGCCAAGCCGATCAGCCCCAGCATTTT
TRBD2	TRBV7-9	TRBJ2-5	-	CASSLRLAGAETQYF	TGTGCCAGCAGCTTAAGACTAGCGGGAGCTGAGACCCAGTACTTC
-	TRBV5-1	TRBJ2-7	-	CASSLAPSYEQYF	TGCGCCAGCAGCTTGGCTCCCTCCTACGAGCAGTACTTC
-	TRBV6-4	TRBJ2-7	-	CASSDSRGTYEQYF	TGTGCCAGCAGTGACTCTAGGGGAACCTACGAGCAGTACTTC
-	TRBV6-5	TRBJ1-2	few	CASRLIGGVRQGYTF	TGTGCCAGCAGGTTAATTGGAGGGGTCAGGCAGGGCTACACCTTC
TRBD2	TRBV5-1	TRBJ2-3	few	CASSPYSGRAFSADTQYF	TGCGCCAGCAGCCCGTATAGCGGGAGGGCCTTTAGTGCAGATACGCAGTATTTT
-	TRBV30	TRBJ2-5	-	CAWSLGAGTQYF	TGTGCCTGGAGTTTGGGGGCAGGGACCCAGTACTTC
-	TRBV12-2	TRBJ2-5	-	CASRLACPAGGPWETQYF	TGTGCAAGTCGCTTAGCATGTCCAGCGGGAGGGCCGTGGGAGACCCAGTACTTC
-	TRBV3-1/TRBV3-2	TRBJ1-1	few	CASSDAGVGYTEAFF	TGTGCCAGCAGTGACGCAGGGGTGGGGTACACTGAAGCTTTCTTT
-	TRBV7-8	TRBJ2-1	once	CASSLSYNEQFF	TGTGCCAGCAGCCTATCCTACAATGAGCAGTTCTTC
-	TRBV21-1	TRBJ2-1	once	CASSKVEPSAYNEQFF	TGTGCCAGCAGCAAAGTAGAGCCTTCGGCCTACAATGAGCAGTTCTTC
TRBD1	TRBV27	TRBJ2-2	-	CASIPFWTGSPGELFF	TGTGCCAGCATTCCCTTTTGGACAGGGAGTCCCGGGGAGCTGTTTTTT
-	TRBV6-6	TRBJ1-2	-	CASSYQRPGYGYTF	TGTGCCAGCAGTTACCAGCGACCTGGCTATGGCTACACCTTC
-	TRBV19	TRBJ1-6	-	CASSTNAQGSPLHF	TGTGCCAGTAGTACCAACGCCCAGGGATCACCCCTCCACTTT
TRBD1	TRBV5-1	TRBJ2-3	-	CASSLEGGFDTDTQYF	TGCGCCAGCAGCTTGGAAGGGGGCTTTGACACAGATACGCAGTATTTT
TRBD2	TRBV28	TRBJ2-5	-	CASSGLREGQETQYF	TGTGCCAGCAGTGGGTTGCGGGAGGGACAAGAGACCCAGTACTTC
-	TRBV5-6	TRBJ2-7	-	CASSRRQSPRTYEQYF	TGTGCCAGCAGCAGGCGGCAGTCTCCGCGGACCTACGAGCAGTACTTC
-	TRBV18	TRBJ2-2	-	CASSQDRMNTGELFF	TGTGCCAGCTCCCAAGACAGAATGAACACCGGGGAGCTGTTTTTT
-	TRBV28	TRBJ2-1	-	CASTGISSRISYNEQFF	TGTGCCAGCACGGGAATCAGTAGTCGAATCTCCTACAATGAGCAGTTCTTC
TRBD2	TRBV19	TRBJ2-5	-	CASSIYSGGPKTQYF	TGTGCCAGTAGTATATATTCGGGAGGGCCAAAGACCCAGTACTTC
TRBD1	TRBV13	TRBJ2-5	-	CASSLGLEKDREETQYF	TGTGCCAGCAGCTTAGGTTTGGAGAAGGACAGGGAAGAGACCCAGTACTTC
TRBD1	TRBV5-4	TRBJ2-1	-	CASSLVGQGFNEQFF	TGTGCCAGCAGCTTGGTAGGACAGGGGTTCAATGAGCAGTTCTTC
-	TRBV6-4	TRBJ1-1	-	CASRKRENTEAFF	TGTGCCAGCAGGAAACGCGAGAACACTGAAGCTTTCTTT
-	TRBV6-5	TRBJ2-5	few	CASSYGPLGETQYF	TGTGCCAGCAGTTACGGGCCGCTCGGAGAGACCCAGTACTTC
-	TRBV2	TRBJ2-1	-	CASSRQPRDEQFF	TGTGCCAGCAGTCGACAGCCTAGGGATGAGCAGTTCTTC
-	TRBV7-2	TRBJ2-4	-	CASSFPRWTTINIQYF	TGTGCCAGCAGCTTCCCCCGCTGGACTACGATAAACATTCAGTACTTC
TRBD2	TRBV28	TRBJ2-4	-	CASTRPGLVNIQYF	TGTGCCAGCACCCGACCGGGACTAGTAAACATTCAGTACTTC